This passage covers 20 T cell receptor beta chains from one sample sequenced in a study of shared clonotypes between healthy human individuals. The protocol was immunoSEQ multiplex PCR, while the TCRdb copy is restricted to in-frame clones and leaves out a portion. This sample has around 2,000,000 clones; approximately 95% occur once, and the top ten carry more than 0.95%. As defined, naive CD8 cells were CD45RO-negative and positively selected for CCR7, with terminally differentiated effector memory CD45RA+ cells excluded. The sample comprised naive CD8+ T cells sorted from blood. All receptors derive from a man younger than 35 in good health.

The chain combines TRBV7-9 with TRBJ2-7; D perhaps matches TRBD2 (5 bases). Trimming removed 1 base from V and 4 bases from J, with 11 bases in between. CDR3 size: 14 residues. The V gene's germline CDR1 is SEHNR and CDR2 FQNEAQ (reference sequence). CDR3 residues: CASSLGEGLYEQYF. In DNA form, the CDR3 reads TGTGCCAGCAGCTTAGGCGAGGGCCTGTACGAGCAGTACTTC.

The V gene is TRBV19, the J gene TRBJ2-3; 8 positions agree with TRBD2. With 6 bases clipped from V and 4 bases from J, the junction kept 3 bases outside the gene matches. From germline, CDR1 is LNHDA and CDR2 SQIVND (reference sequence). This CDR3 contains 13 residues. The CDR3: CASSGLAADTQYF. The CDR3 nucleotides read TGTGCCAGTAGCGGACTAGCCGCAGATACGCAGTATTTT. The whole variable domain, filled in from reference TRBV19 and TRBJ2-3, reads DGGITQSPKYLFRKEGQNVTLSCEQNLNHDAMYWYRQDPGQGLRLIYYSQIVNDFQKGDIAEGYSVSREKKESFPLTVTSAQKNPTAFYLCASSGLAADTQYFGPGTRLTVL.

This clone was found a few times. The genes are TRBV4-1 and TRBJ1-2, with a tentative D call TRBD1 (6 bases). Germline CDR1 reads MGHRA; CDR2 reads YSYEKL. The CDR3 consists of 13 residues. V lost 2 bases to trimming and J lost 3 bases, with 7 bases between them. In nucleotides, the CDR3 is TGCGCCAGCAGCCAAACAGGGCACTATGGCTACACCTTC. Residues: CASSQTGHYGYTF.

J is TRBJ2-2 and V is TRBV2; possibly TRBD2 for D (5 bases). V lost 5 bases and J 7 bases, leaving 11 bases between the germline ends. Germline-derived CDR1 and CDR2 are SNHLY and FYNNEI. This CDR3 has 13 residues. CDR3 coding DNA: TGTGCCAGCAGTCAGCGGACGGGCGGGGAGCTGTTTTTT. Residues: CASSQRTGGELFF. The full variable domain, with the rest looked up from reference TRBV2 and TRBJ2-2, is EPEVTQTPSHQVTQMGQEVILRCVPISNHLYFYWYRQILGQKVEFLVSFYNNEISEKSEIFDDQFSVERPDGSNFTLKIRSTKLEDSAMYFCASSQRTGGELFFGEGSRLTVL.

The chain couples TRBV7-8 to TRBJ2-7, with D perhaps matching TRBD2 (5 bases). The V end was cut by 5 bases, the J end by 2 bases, with 13 bases between. There are 14 residues in the CDR3. Germline CDR1 is SGHVS and CDR2 is FQNEAQ. The CDR3 nucleotides are TGTGCCAGCAGCCTTCCACCTAGCCCCTACGAGCAGTACTTC. Its translation is CASSLPPSPYEQYF. Full variable domain (remainder filled in from reference TRBV7-8 and TRBJ2-7): GAGVSQSPRYKVAKRGQDVALRCDPISGHVSLFWYQQALGQGPEFLTYFQNEAQLDKSGLPSDRFFAERPEGSVSTLKIQRTQQEDSAVYLCASSLPPSPYEQYFGPGTRLTVT.

The chain employs TRBV6-5 and TRBJ1-1, with D uncertain. The CDR3 is 14 residues long. V gave up 0 bases and J gave up 5 bases, with 10 bases separating them. Germline values: CDR1 MNHEY, CDR2 SVGAGI. CDR3 sequence reads: CASSYSMGWTEAFF. The CDR3 coding sequence is TGTGCCAGCAGTTACTCTATGGGTTGGACTGAAGCTTTCTTT.

The chain joins TRBV7-9 to TRBJ2-7; D call uncertain. The CDR3 is 12 residues long. Per the germline V gene, CDR1 is SEHNR and CDR2 is FQNEAQ (reference sequence). V dropped 9 bases and J dropped 0 bases, with 9 bases sitting between them. CDR3 in amino acids: CASTPDSYEQYF. The DNA of the CDR3 is TGTGCCAGTACCCCGGACTCCTACGAGCAGTACTTC.

This clone was observed a single time. The chain links TRBV27 to TRBJ2-5; no definite D call. The CDR3 has 10 residues. Trimming stripped 10 bases from V and 2 bases from J, with 5 bases between. Germline V gene sequence: CDR1 MNHEY, CDR2 SMNVEV (reference sequence). Here the CDR3 DNA reads TGTGCCACCGATCAAGAGACCCAGTACTTC. It is translated as CATDQETQYF.

The chain joins TRBV14 to TRBJ1-2; 8 positions agree with TRBD1. Germline trimming cut 4 bases from V and 4 bases from J; bases unmatched to any gene: 2. The length of the CDR3 is 13 residues. Looked up from germline, CDR1 is SGHDN and CDR2 is FVKESK. The CDR3 sequence is CASSRTGGYGYTF. CDR3 DNA sequence: TGTGCCAGCAGCCGCACAGGGGGCTATGGCTACACCTTC.

The gene calls are TRBV7-6 and TRBJ2-7; 8 bases align to TRBD2. Germline V gene sequence: CDR1 SGHVS, CDR2 FNYEAQ. V lost 5 bases and J lost 2; bases outside the gene matches: 14. This CDR3 has 17 residues. The CDR3 protein is CASSPLTVPGGAYEQYF. CDR3 DNA: TGTGCCAGCAGCCCACTTACAGTGCCGGGAGGGGCCTACGAGCAGTACTTC.

As regards this clone: The identical CDR3 is also encoded by other nucleotide sequences in the sample. The rearrangement uses TRBV19 and TRBJ2-7; no clear D. CDR3 length: 13 residues. V was shortened by 1 base and J by 2 bases, with 6 bases between the two germline ends. Germline lookup yields CDR1 LNHDA and CDR2 SQIVND (reference sequence). The CDR3 spells CASSIGLTYEQYF. CDR3 bases: TGTGCCAGTAGTATAGGACTGACCTACGAGCAGTACTTC.

The chain has TRBV5-4 and TRBJ2-5; D is unresolved. Germline CDR1 reads SGHNT; CDR2 reads YYREEE (reference sequence). CDR3 length equals 16 residues. Trimming removed 4 bases from V and 1 base from J, with 17 bases in between. CDR3 sequence reads: CASSPASGGTQETQYF. The CDR3 nucleotides read TGTGCCAGCAGCCCCGCGTCTGGCGGCACCCAAGAGACCCAGTACTTC.

The CDR3 coding sequence is TGTGCCAGCAGCACGACAGTGTCCTACGAGCAGTACTTC. It specifies CASSTTVSYEQYF. This chain links TRBV5-6 with TRBJ2-7; D is perhaps TRBD1 (5 bases). CDR3 length: 13 residues. CDR1 SGHDT and CDR2 YYEEEE come from the germline V gene. Trimming took 4 bases from V and 1 from J, leaving 9 bases between them.

As for this clone: Other DNA sequences in this sample translate to the same CDR3. The chain couples TRBV2 to TRBJ2-5; 11 positions agree with TRBD2. The ends lost 3 bases at V and 4 bases at J; junction bases unmatched: 4. Per the germline V gene, CDR1 is SNHLY and CDR2 is FYNNEI. This CDR3 has 15 amino acids. The DNA for the CDR3 is TGTGCCAGCAGTGACGCGCTAGCGGGGGGAGAGACCCAGTACTTC. It is translated as CASSDALAGGETQYF.

This clone appeared a single time. Distinct nucleotide sequences in the sample also encode this CDR3. The chain recombines TRBV27 with TRBJ2-7; D is possibly TRBD1 or TRBD2 (5 bases each). With 2 bases removed from V and 0 bases from J, the gap between germline ends came to 8 bases. Germline V gives CDR1 MNHEY, CDR2 SMNVEV (reference sequence). This CDR3 contains 14 residues. CDR3 amino acids: CASSLGAGSYEQYF. DNA for the CDR3: TGTGCCAGCAGTTTAGGGGCGGGCTCCTACGAGCAGTACTTC.

CDR3 loop: CASSPGTENEQYF. For the CDR3, the DNA is TGTGCCAGCAGTCCCGGGACAGAAAACGAGCAGTACTTC. V gene TRBV2 combines with J gene TRBJ2-7, with TRBD1 identical over 7 bases. Trimming cost V 5 bases and J 5 bases; bases outside gene matches: 6. CDR3 length equals 13 residues. Germline assignment: CDR1 SNHLY and CDR2 FYNNEI.

This chain joins TRBV5-5 and TRBJ2-7, with D perhaps assigned TRBD1 or TRBD2 (5 bases each). Germline lookup yields CDR1 SGHKS and CDR2 YYEKEE (reference sequence). Trimming removed 5 bases at V and 0 bases at J, with 12 bases between. The CDR3 is 14 residues long. CDR3 residues: CASSYGANSYEQYF. The CDR3 DNA follows: TGTGCCAGCAGTTACGGGGCCAACTCCTACGAGCAGTACTTC.

The chain uses TRBV19 and TRBJ2-1, with 11 bases identical to TRBD2. Germline trimming cut 8 bases from V and 7 bases from J; bases unmatched to any gene: 7. The CDR3 sequence is 14 residues long. Germline lookup yields CDR1 LNHDA and CDR2 SQIVND (reference sequence). The CDR3 DNA sequence: TGTGCCAGTGCCCTAGCGGGGGGAGGAAATGAGCAGTTCTTC. Residues: CASALAGGGNEQFF.

The chain recombines TRBV9 with TRBJ2-7; the D gene is possibly TRBD2 (6 bases). CDR3 length equals 13 residues. Germline values: CDR1 SGDLS, CDR2 YYNGEE. V lost 4 bases, J lost 7 bases, and 15 bases lay in between. CDR3 sequence (DNA): TGTGCCAGCAGCCATCTTTCCGGGGGAGAGCAGTACTTC. Its protein is CASSHLSGGEQYF. The full variable domain, in which reference TRBV9 and TRBJ2-7 provide the parts outside the CDR3, is DSGVTQTPKHLITATGQRVTLRCSPRSGDLSVYWYQQSLDQGLQFLIQYYNGEERAKGNILERFSAQQFPDLHSELNLSSLELGDSALYFCASSHLSGGEQYFGPGTRLTVT.

In the case of this clone: The sample carries other DNA sequences with the same CDR3. V gene TRBV9 combines with J gene TRBJ2-2, with no clear D. The V gene's germline CDR1 is SGDLS and CDR2 YYNGEE. This CDR3 is 13 amino acids long. Trimming removed 0 bases at V and 4 bases at J, with 4 bases between. In DNA, the CDR3 is TGTGCCAGCAGCGTAGTCGCCACCGGGGAGCTGTTTTTT. Protein sequence: CASSVVATGELFF.